The TCR beta chain described here comes from a study of cytomegalovirus exposure and HLA in healthy donors. Separate from the roughly 700-subject first cohort was the roughly 130-subject validation cohort, to which the donors belonged. There are 17 residues in the CDR3. CDR1 SGHRS and CDR2 YFSETQ come from the germline V gene. The trim removed 3 bases at V and 6 bases at J, leaving 15 bases unmatched. Clones were sequenced by immunoSEQ multiplex PCR, and TCRdb holds only the in-frame ones, with some missing. The table lists about 160,000 clones, 70% to 90% of them singletons. This chain connects TRBV5-1 to TRBJ2-1, with 7 bases fitting TRBD2. The sequencing sample was made of PBMCs. The receptor's source is a woman younger than 35 in good health and CMV-seronegative. This CDR3 is CASSSLLLAERGNEQFF. CDR3 nucleotide sequence: TGCGCCAGCAGCTCTCTACTGCTGGCGGAGCGGGGCAATGAGCAGTTCTTC.